Below are 4 T cell receptor beta chains sequenced from a single sample in a study of beta chain features in type 1 diabetes. Study-level results: Type 1 diabetes patients had TCRB CDR3s that were shorter (moderately but significantly so) in all four CD4+ subsets.

No antigen is known for these receptors. The study reverse transcribed the entire isolated RNA, so it sequenced expressed TCRB transcripts. The method was immunoSEQ multiplex PCR; TCRdb's version includes in-frame clones alone and lacks a portion of them. The data show 300,000 to 350,000 clones, approximately 13% seen once. What was sequenced was naive CD4+ T cells from blood. These receptors were collected from a woman under 30 with type 1 diabetes.

This chain connects TRBV18 to TRBJ1-1; perhaps TRBD1 as D (6 bases). V was clipped by 4 bases and J by 1 base, with 13 bases between them. The CDR3 runs 15 residues. Germline lookup yields CDR1 KGHSH and CDR2 LQKENI. CDR3 region: CASSQLTGRNTEAFF. Written as DNA, the CDR3 is TGTGCCAGCTCACAATTAACAGGGAGGAACACTGAAGCTTTCTTT.

The rearrangement links TRBV19 to TRBJ2-1; maybe TRBD2 (5 bases). The germline V and J ends were trimmed by 4 bases and 3 bases, with 7 bases remaining between them. The CDR3 runs to 13 residues. Germline V gives CDR1 LNHDA, CDR2 SQIVND (reference sequence). Here the CDR3 DNA reads TGTGCCAGTAGTAACCGGGACTACAATGAGCAGTTCTTC. Translating it yields CASSNRDYNEQFF.

The chain combines TRBV30 with TRBJ1-2; 10 nucleotides agree with TRBD1. This CDR3 spans 13 amino acids. Germline V lookup: CDR1 GTSNPN, CDR2 SVGIG (reference sequence). After removal of 5 bases from V and 0 bases from J, the junction contained 0 bases not matched to a gene. CDR3 residues: CAWGQGANYGYTF. The DNA for the CDR3 is TGTGCCTGGGGACAGGGGGCTAACTATGGCTACACCTTC.

This sequence joins TRBV9 and TRBJ2-1; TRBD2 agrees at 10 bases. The germline V gene has CDR1 SGDLS and CDR2 YYNGEE. This CDR3 comprises 16 residues. V lost 3 bases and J lost 2; bases outside the gene matches: 5. Here the CDR3 DNA reads TGTGCCAGCAGCGCATATAGCGGGAGGACCTACAATGAGCAGTTCTTC. As protein: CASSAYSGRTYNEQFF. Using reference TRBV9 and TRBJ2-1 for the parts outside the CDR3, the full variable domain is DSGVTQTPKHLITATGQRVTLRCSPRSGDLSVYWYQQSLDQGLQFLIQYYNGEERAKGNILERFSAQQFPDLHSELNLSSLELGDSALYFCASSAYSGRTYNEQFFGPGTRLTVL.